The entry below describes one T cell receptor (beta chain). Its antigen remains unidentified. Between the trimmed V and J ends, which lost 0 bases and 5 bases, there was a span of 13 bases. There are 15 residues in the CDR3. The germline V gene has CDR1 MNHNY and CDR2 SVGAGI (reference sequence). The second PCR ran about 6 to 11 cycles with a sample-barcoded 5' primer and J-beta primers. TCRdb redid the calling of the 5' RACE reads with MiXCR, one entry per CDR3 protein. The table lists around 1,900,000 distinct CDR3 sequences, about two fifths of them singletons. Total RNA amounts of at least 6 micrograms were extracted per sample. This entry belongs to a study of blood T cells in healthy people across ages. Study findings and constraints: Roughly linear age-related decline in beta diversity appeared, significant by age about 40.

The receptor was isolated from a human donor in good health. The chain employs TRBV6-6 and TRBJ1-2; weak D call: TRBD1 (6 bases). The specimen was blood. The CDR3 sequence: CASSYSRGGLYGYTF. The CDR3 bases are TGTGCCAGCAGTTACTCGAGGGGGGGGCTTTATGGCTACACCTTC.